The 24 T cell receptor beta chains reported below all come from one sample, sequenced in a study of T cells in narcolepsy. The protocol was immunoSEQ multiplex PCR, while the TCRdb copy is restricted to in-frame clones and leaves out a portion. The table shows over 25,000 clones, with around 86% occurring only once. The sequencing input was CD45RA- memory CD4+ T cells from PBMCs. These receptors originate from a human donor with narcolepsy.

CDR3 sequence: CASSPRTGEGSPLHF. CDR3 nucleotide sequence: TGTGCCAGCAGTCCCAGGACAGGGGAAGGATCACCCCTCCACTTT. This chain connects TRBV6-5 to TRBJ1-6; 9 bases are shared with TRBD1. The V segment lost 5 bases and the J segment 10 bases; nucleotides outside the gene matches: 9. CDR3 size: 15 residues. Per the germline V gene, CDR1 is MNHEY and CDR2 is SVGAGI.

This rearrangement joins TRBV5-5 to TRBJ2-7; 7 positions agree with TRBD1. Germline V gene sequence: CDR1 SGHKS, CDR2 YYEKEE (reference sequence). This CDR3 region has 16 residues. Trimming took 4 bases from V and 7 from J; bases not matched to a gene: 17. CDR3 sequence: CASSPVPTGASGEQYF. The CDR3 nucleotides read TGTGCCAGCAGCCCCGTCCCAACAGGGGCCTCGGGAGAGCAGTACTTC.

The chain carries TRBV5-1 and TRBJ2-3, with D possibly being TRBD1 (6 bases). The CDR3 contains 14 residues. Germline lookup yields CDR1 SGHRS and CDR2 YFSETQ. Between the trimmed V and J ends, which lost 7 bases and 4 bases, there was a span of 16 bases. DNA for the CDR3: TGCGCCAGCTCACAGGGATGGGTAGCAGATACGCAGTATTTT. This translates into CASSQGWVADTQYF.

The CDR3 is CASSPSLTGTGNTIYF. In nucleotides, the CDR3 is TGTGCCAGCTCACCATCGCTAACAGGGACTGGAAACACCATATATTTT. This sequence joins TRBV18 and TRBJ1-3, with D possibly matching TRBD1 (6 bases). Germline assignment: CDR1 KGHSH and CDR2 LQKENI. This CDR3 comprises 16 residues. V was trimmed by 2 bases and J by 2 bases, leaving 13 bases between them.

The chain links TRBV5-4 to TRBJ2-1; D is possibly TRBD1 or TRBD2 (6 bases each). The germline gives CDR1 SGHNT, CDR2 YYREEE (reference sequence). The CDR3 runs to 17 residues. Trimming shortened V by 3 bases and J by 0 bases, and 16 bases separated the two germline ends. The CDR3 region is CASSYPQGGISYNEQFF. Written as DNA, the CDR3 is TGTGCCAGCAGCTACCCCCAAGGGGGGATCTCCTACAATGAGCAGTTCTTC. Together with reference TRBV5-4 and TRBJ2-1, the CDR3 gives the full variable domain: ETGVTQSPTHLIKTRGQQVTLRCSSQSGHNTVSWYQQALGQGPQFIFQYYREEENGRGNFPPRFSGLQFPNYSSELNVNALELDDSALYLCASSYPQGGISYNEQFFGPGTRLTVL.

This rearrangement joins TRBV11-3 to TRBJ1-6; D perhaps matches TRBD1 (5 bases). Trimming removed 5 bases from V and 10 bases from J, with 15 bases in between. Germline V gene data show CDR1 as SGHNT and CDR2 as YENEEA. This CDR3 has 14 amino acids. The chain's CDR3 is CASSLDLGGSPLHF. The CDR3 DNA is TGTGCCAGCAGCCTTGACTTGGGGGGATCACCCCTCCACTTT.

The chain has TRBV21-1 and TRBJ1-5; the listed D gene, TRBD1, was not tested against the DNA. TRBV21-1 is annotated as a pseudogene. The CDR3 covers 23 residues. CDR3 coding DNA: TGTGCCAGCAGCAAAGGGACTTTGGGCCTAAGGGACAGGGGGAATTCTGGGAATCAGCCCCAGCATTTT. Translating it yields CASSKGTLGLRDRGNSGNQPQHF.

The chain joins TRBV5-1 to TRBJ2-1; 8 nucleotides agree with TRBD1. The CDR3 is made up of 15 amino acids. V lost 3 bases, J lost 2 bases, and 4 bases stayed unmatched. Germline assignment: CDR1 SGHRS and CDR2 YFSETQ. CDR3 region: CASSSGTGTYNEQFF. The CDR3 DNA is TGCGCCAGCAGCTCGGGGACAGGCACCTACAATGAGCAGTTCTTC.

This clone has only a few counts. This chain joins TRBV6-5 and TRBJ2-7, with TRBD1 matching 7 bases. V lost 5 bases and J lost 5; bases outside the gene matches: 6. The CDR3 runs to 13 residues. Germline-derived CDR1 and CDR2 are MNHEY and SVGAGI. The chain's CDR3 is CASSNRDSHEQYF. For the CDR3, the DNA is TGTGCCAGCAGTAACCGGGACAGCCACGAGCAGTACTTC.

The V gene is TRBV4-3, the J gene TRBJ1-6; D is possibly TRBD1 (5 bases). Between the trimmed V and J ends, which lost 1 base and 1 base, there was a span of 8 bases. CDR3 size: 16 residues. Germline V gene lookup returns CDR1 LGHNA and CDR2 YSLEER. The DNA of the CDR3 is TGCGCCAGCAGCCAAGGGCAGGGATCCTATAATTCACCCCTCCACTTT. It codes for CASSQGQGSYNSPLHF.

V gene TRBV7-8 combines with J gene TRBJ2-7; 10 bases agree with TRBD1. Germline V lookup: CDR1 SGHVS, CDR2 FQNEAQ. The V segment lost 7 bases and the J segment 4 bases; nucleotides outside the gene matches: 10. CDR3 length equals 15 residues. CDR3 bases: TGTGCCAGCAATCCGTACAGGACAGGGGGGTACGAGCAGTACTTC. The encoded protein is CASNPYRTGGYEQYF.

The gene calls are TRBV28 and TRBJ1-5, with a possible D match to TRBD1 (5 bases). Trimming pared 6 bases from V and 2 bases from J, leaving 11 bases between. Germline V CDR1 and CDR2: MDHEN, SYDVKM. This CDR3 is 14 amino acids long. In nucleotides, the CDR3 is TGTGCCAGCAGGCTCGGGGGGGGCAATCAGCCCCAGCATTTT. This encodes CASRLGGGNQPQHF.

This clone was recorded once. V is TRBV6-5 and J is TRBJ1-2; TRBD1 matches at 10 bases. Germline-derived CDR1 and CDR2 are MNHEY and SVGAGI. The CDR3 loop spans 15 amino acids. The V and J ends lost 1 base and 7 bases, in that order; junction bases with no gene match: 6. For the CDR3, the DNA is TGTGCCAGCAGTTACTTGGACAGGGGGAAGAGTGGCTACACCTTC. Translating it yields CASSYLDRGKSGYTF.

The chain carries TRBV4-3 and TRBJ2-2; D is unresolved. CDR3 length equals 16 residues. V was shortened by 1 base and J by 0 bases, with 9 bases between the two germline ends. Germline lookup yields CDR1 LGHNA and CDR2 YSLEER. CDR3 loop: CASSQGAPANTGELFF. CDR3 DNA: TGCGCCAGCAGCCAAGGGGCACCCGCGAACACCGGGGAGCTGTTTTTT.

Only a few counts were recorded for this clone. The V call is TRBV6-5, the J call TRBJ2-2, with D possibly being TRBD1 (6 bases). Germline CDR1 and CDR2: MNHEY and SVGAGI. The CDR3 runs 15 residues. The V end was cut by 6 bases, the J end by 4 bases, with 15 bases between. This CDR3 is CASRTQGGGTGELFF. CDR3 in DNA: TGTGCCAGCAGAACACAGGGTGGGGGCACCGGGGAGCTGTTTTTT.

The chain recombines TRBV5-1 with TRBJ2-1; 7 nucleotides align to TRBD1. V gave up 4 bases and J gave up 3 bases; unmatched junction bases: 1. CDR1 is SGHRS, CDR2 YFSETQ, per germline. CDR3 length: 13 residues. For the CDR3, the DNA is TGCGCCAGCAGCAGGGACAGCTACAATGAGCAGTTCTTC. This translates into CASSRDSYNEQFF.

The chain recombines TRBV5-1 with TRBJ2-5; TRBD2 agrees at 9 bases. Germline V gene sequence: CDR1 SGHRS, CDR2 YFSETQ. J lost 7 bases, V lost 7 bases, and 8 bases had no gene match. The CDR3 is 13 amino acids. The CDR3 loop reads CASRRTSEGTQYF. DNA of the CDR3: TGCGCCAGCCGGAGGACTAGCGAGGGGACCCAGTACTTC.

The V gene is TRBV5-1, the J gene TRBJ2-1; 8 bases line up with TRBD2. CDR3 size: 15 residues. Germline V gives CDR1 SGHRS, CDR2 YFSETQ. V gave up 4 bases and J gave up 0 bases; unmatched junction bases: 3. The CDR3 is CASSLGTSSYNEQFF. CDR3 in DNA: TGCGCCAGCAGCCTAGGGACTAGCTCCTACAATGAGCAGTTCTTC.

This rearrangement joins TRBV19 to TRBJ1-2; 11 bases match TRBD1. Trimming cost V 4 bases and J 5 bases; bases outside gene matches: 6. Germline CDR1 and CDR2: LNHDA and SQIVND (reference sequence). This CDR3 region has 15 residues. CDR3 in DNA: TGTGCCAGTAGTACCGGGACAGGGGGATCTTATGGCTACACCTTC. This sequence encodes CASSTGTGGSYGYTF.

CDR3 coding DNA: TGTGCCAGCAGTTTACGGTTGGTGATTCAGCCCCAGCATTTT. Protein: CASSLRLVIQPQHF. This chain joins TRBV28 and TRBJ1-5, with D unclear. Germline V gene lookup returns CDR1 MDHEN and CDR2 SYDVKM. This CDR3 has 14 residues. Trimming left V 2 bases short and J 6 bases short, with 11 bases between.

This chain connects TRBV5-4 to TRBJ1-1; TRBD1 agrees at 11 bases. Germline loops: CDR1 SGHNT, CDR2 YYREEE (reference sequence). This CDR3 region has 14 residues. The V and J ends lost 3 bases and 4 bases, in that order; junction bases with no gene match: 2. DNA for the CDR3: TGTGCCAGCAGCTCAGGACAGGGGGCCACTGAAGCTTTCTTT. Protein product: CASSSGQGATEAFF.

This clone came up a few times. CDR3 DNA sequence: TGTGCCAGCAGCCCCCGGGACTCTATGAACTATGGCTACACCTTC. This sequence encodes CASSPRDSMNYGYTF. The V and J genes are TRBV9 and TRBJ1-2, with D possibly matching TRBD1 (5 bases). Germline V lookup: CDR1 SGDLS, CDR2 YYNGEE. This CDR3 contains 15 residues. Trimming pared 4 bases from V and 2 bases from J, leaving 15 bases between.

The chain joins TRBV9 to TRBJ2-2; D is undetermined. From germline, CDR1 is SGDLS and CDR2 YYNGEE. The CDR3 runs 15 residues. V was trimmed by 4 bases and J by 1 base, leaving 11 bases between them. The CDR3 protein is CASSPDGRNTGELFF. For the CDR3, the DNA is TGTGCCAGCAGCCCCGATGGCAGGAACACCGGGGAGCTGTTTTTT.

The genes are TRBV18 and TRBJ1-6, with 12 nucleotides matching TRBD1. This CDR3 contains 18 residues. Germline V gene data show CDR1 as KGHSH and CDR2 as LQKENI. The junction had 13 bases not matched to a gene; V was cut back by 3 bases and J by 10 bases. This CDR3 reads CASSPGPGQGASGSPLHF. CDR3 sequence (DNA): TGTGCCAGCTCACCGGGACCGGGACAGGGGGCTTCGGGATCACCCCTCCACTTT.